This record covers a single TCR beta chain. The entry originates in a study of blood T cell repertoires in COVID-19. About the research overall: Whether acute or convalescent, the COVID-19 samples came from the United States, Italy and Spain.

The V gene lost 1 base and the J gene lost 2 bases, with 15 bases spanning the gap. The CDR3 runs 17 residues. Germline CDR1 reads LGHDT; CDR2 reads YNNKEL (reference sequence). Profiling relied on immunoSEQ multiplex PCR, and the TCRdb table lists in-frame clones only, not all of them. The table records about 200,000 clones, roughly nine tenths of them present only once. The study drew participants aged about 18 to 95 years from approximately 25 US areas. Symptom resolution, clearance, or two negative PCRs marked donors in Cohort 3 as recovered. The sequence was obtained from a woman aged 18-29 years who had recovered from COVID-19. The sample was PBMCs or T cells enriched from blood (not recorded which). The V gene is TRBV3-1 (or the pseudogene TRBV3-2), the J gene TRBJ1-5, with TRBD1 as a possible D gene (6 bases). For the CDR3, the DNA is TGTGCCAGCAGCCAAGGTCTGGGGGCGTCGGGCAATCAGCCCCAGCATTTT. Residues: CASSQGLGASGNQPQHF.